This T cell receptor (beta chain) comes out of a study of CD8+ T cells in alopecia areata. Extracted RNA was reverse transcribed into cDNA, the sequencing template. The protocol was immunoSEQ multiplex PCR, while the TCRdb copy is restricted to in-frame clones and leaves out a portion. The sample holds fewer than 80,000 clones, roughly three fifths seen once. The CDR3 length is 19 residues. J was trimmed by 2 bases and V by 1 base; bases with no gene match: 13. The germline V gene has CDR1 SQVTM and CDR2 ANQGSEA. Material: CD8+ T cells sorted from blood, obtained at week 0. V usage is TRBV29-1 and J usage is TRBJ2-3; TRBD2 agrees at 12 bases. This TCR was sampled from a human donor with alopecia areata. The CDR3 loop is CSVEGSPRLAGDTTDTQYF. The DNA for the CDR3 is TGCAGCGTTGAAGGGTCACCTCGACTAGCGGGGGATACCACAGATACGCAGTATTTT.